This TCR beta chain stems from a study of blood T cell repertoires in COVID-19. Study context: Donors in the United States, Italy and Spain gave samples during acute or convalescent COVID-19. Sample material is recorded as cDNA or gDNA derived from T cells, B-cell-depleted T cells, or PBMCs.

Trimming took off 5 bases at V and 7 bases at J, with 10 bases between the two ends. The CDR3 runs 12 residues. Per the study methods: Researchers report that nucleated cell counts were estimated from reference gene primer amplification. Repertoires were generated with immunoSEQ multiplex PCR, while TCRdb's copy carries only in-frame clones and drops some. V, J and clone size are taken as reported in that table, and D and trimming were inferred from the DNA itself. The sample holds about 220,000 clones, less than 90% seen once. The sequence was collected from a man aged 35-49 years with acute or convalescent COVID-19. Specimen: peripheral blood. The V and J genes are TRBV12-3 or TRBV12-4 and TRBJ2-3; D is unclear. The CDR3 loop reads CASSPWLYTQYF. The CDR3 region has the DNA TGTGCCAGCAGTCCATGGCTGTATACGCAGTATTTT.